These T cell receptor beta chains were read from a single sample in a study of T-cell memory formation after mild COVID-19. MiXCR was run by TCRdb on the 5' RACE reads, yielding one entry per CDR3 protein. In the table there are around 440,000 distinct CDR3 sequences, about 20% of which are singletons. The sequencing sample was made of PBMCs or a T cell subset sorted from them (not recorded which). The receptor source for this set is an adult woman who had mild COVID-19 (a few samples of this study predate the infection). Cell type and time point are not known. The CDR3 runs from the conserved cysteine through the conserved F or W. D genes are given only for firm matches. Clone sizes are given selectively: once, few, many, or a class where the clone is expanded.

cdr3_nt cdr3_aa clone_size j_call d_call v_call
TGCGCCAGCAGCGGAGGCGGCGTGGGCGATACGCAGTATTTT CASSGGGVGDTQYF . TRBJ2-3 . TRBV5-1
TGTGCCAGCAGCTTAGATACAGCGAGCTCCTACAATGAGCAGTTCTTC CASSLDTASSYNEQFF . TRBJ2-1 . TRBV7-2
TGTGCCAGCAGCCGGCAGACCACAGATACGCAGTATTTT CASSRQTTDTQYF . TRBJ2-3 . TRBV3-1
TGTGCCATCAGTGAGGGATCGGGAAATGAGCAGTTCTTC CAISEGSGNEQFF few TRBJ2-1 . TRBV10-3
TGTGCCAGCAGTGCCTCGGGGGGGCCGCCTCAAGAGACCCAGTACTTC CASSASGGPPQETQYF few TRBJ2-5 TRBD2 TRBV6-2/TRBV6-3
TGCGCCAGCAGCCCCAGTCAGGGACAGGGCTACGAGCAGTACTTC CASSPSQGQGYEQYF few TRBJ2-7 TRBD1 TRBV4-1
TGTGCCAGCAGCCCCTCGGGGAAAGCCTACGAGCAGTACTTC CASSPSGKAYEQYF few TRBJ2-7 . TRBV7-6
TGTGCCAGCAGCCAAGAGGGGGGAAAGACTGAAGCTTTCTTT CASSQEGGKTEAFF few TRBJ1-1 . TRBV3-1
TGTGCCAGCACCCCCGGGGGCCCGGGGTGGGGGAACACTGAAGCTTTCTTT CASTPGGPGWGNTEAFF few TRBJ1-1 . TRBV13
TGTGCCAGCAGCCCGTCGGGGTCTGGAGGCGACGAGCAGTACTTC CASSPSGSGGDEQYF . TRBJ2-7 . TRBV7-9
TGTGCCAGCAGCCCCAGGGGCCTCGGGGGCAATCAGCCCCAGCATTTT CASSPRGLGGNQPQHF few TRBJ1-5 . TRBV5-5
TGTGCCAGCAGCCACCCGGGACAGGGGTACCACGAGCAGTACTTC CASSHPGQGYHEQYF . TRBJ2-7 TRBD1 TRBV5-4
TGCGCCAGCAGCTTCAGGGAGGCCACTGAAGCTTTCTTT CASSFREATEAFF . TRBJ1-1 . TRBV5-1
TGTGCCAGTTCACAGGGGGCCGGGGGTGAAAAACTGTTTTTT CASSQGAGGEKLFF few TRBJ1-4 TRBD1 TRBV7-9
TGTGCCAGCGCACGCCAATCCTACAATGAGCAGTTCTTC CASARQSYNEQFF . TRBJ2-1 . TRBV2
TGTGCCATCACAGCGGGAGTGTACACCGGGGAGCTGTTTTTT CAITAGVYTGELFF . TRBJ2-2 TRBD2 TRBV10-3
TGTGCCACCAGCAGCCTCTTGCGAGAGTCCTACAATGAGCAGTTCTTC CATSSLLRESYNEQFF few TRBJ2-1 . TRBV15
TGCGCCAGCCTACGGGACAGATCATCGGCAAGCGGCTACACCTTC CASLRDRSSASGYTF few TRBJ1-2 TRBD1 TRBV5-1
TGTGCCAGCAGCTTTTACAGACAGCCCCAAGAGACCCAGTACTTC CASSFYRQPQETQYF few TRBJ2-5 . TRBV7-9
TGTGCCAGCAGCACCCGGGGGAAACGGGCATCACCCGATGAGCAGTTCTTC CASSTRGKRASPDEQFF few TRBJ2-1 . TRBV7-2